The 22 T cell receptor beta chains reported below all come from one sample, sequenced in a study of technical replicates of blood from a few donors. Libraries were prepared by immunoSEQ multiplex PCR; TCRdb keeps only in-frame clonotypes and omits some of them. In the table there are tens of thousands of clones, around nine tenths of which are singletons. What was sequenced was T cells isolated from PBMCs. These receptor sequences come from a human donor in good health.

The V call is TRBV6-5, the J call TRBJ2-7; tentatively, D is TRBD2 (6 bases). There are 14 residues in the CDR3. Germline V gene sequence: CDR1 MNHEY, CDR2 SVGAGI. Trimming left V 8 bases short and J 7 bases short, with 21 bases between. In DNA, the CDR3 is TGTGCCAGCGGTTTAGGCGGGGTTCGAAGGGAGCAGTACTTC. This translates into CASGLGGVRREQYF.

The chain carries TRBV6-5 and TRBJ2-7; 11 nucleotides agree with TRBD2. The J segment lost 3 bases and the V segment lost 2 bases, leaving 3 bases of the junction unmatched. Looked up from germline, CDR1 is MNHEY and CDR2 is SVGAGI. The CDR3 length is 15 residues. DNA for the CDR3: TGTGCCAGCAGTTACCGACTAGCGGGATACTACGAGCAGTACTTC. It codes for CASSYRLAGYYEQYF.

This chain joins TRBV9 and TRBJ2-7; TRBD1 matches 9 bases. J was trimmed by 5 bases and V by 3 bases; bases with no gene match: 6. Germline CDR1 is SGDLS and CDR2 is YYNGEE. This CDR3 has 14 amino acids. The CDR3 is CASSGQGVFHEQYF. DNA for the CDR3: TGTGCCAGCAGCGGACAGGGGGTCTTCCACGAGCAGTACTTC.

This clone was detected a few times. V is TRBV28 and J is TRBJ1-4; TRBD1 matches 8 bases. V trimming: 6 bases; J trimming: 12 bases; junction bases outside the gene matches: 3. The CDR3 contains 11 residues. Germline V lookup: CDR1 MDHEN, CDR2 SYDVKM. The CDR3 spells CASSFRGQLFF. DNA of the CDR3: TGTGCCAGCAGCTTCAGGGGGCAACTGTTTTTT.

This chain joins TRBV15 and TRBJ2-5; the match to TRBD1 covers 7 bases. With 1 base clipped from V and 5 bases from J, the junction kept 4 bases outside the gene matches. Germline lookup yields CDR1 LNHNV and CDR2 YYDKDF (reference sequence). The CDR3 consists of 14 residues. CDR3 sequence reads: CATSRGQGRETQYF. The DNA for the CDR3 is TGTGCCACCAGCAGAGGACAGGGAAGGGAGACCCAGTACTTC.

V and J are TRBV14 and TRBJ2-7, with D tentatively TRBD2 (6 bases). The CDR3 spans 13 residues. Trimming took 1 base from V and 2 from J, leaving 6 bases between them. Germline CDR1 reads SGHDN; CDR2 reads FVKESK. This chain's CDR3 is CASSQGLAYEQYF. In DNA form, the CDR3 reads TGTGCCAGCAGCCAAGGACTAGCCTACGAGCAGTACTTC.

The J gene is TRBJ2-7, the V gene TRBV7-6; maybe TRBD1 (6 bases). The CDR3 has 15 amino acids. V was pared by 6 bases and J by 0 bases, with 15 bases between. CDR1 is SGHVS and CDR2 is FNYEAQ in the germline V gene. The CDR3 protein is CASSPDSKSSYEQYF. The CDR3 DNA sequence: TGTGCCAGCAGTCCGGACAGTAAGAGCTCCTACGAGCAGTACTTC.

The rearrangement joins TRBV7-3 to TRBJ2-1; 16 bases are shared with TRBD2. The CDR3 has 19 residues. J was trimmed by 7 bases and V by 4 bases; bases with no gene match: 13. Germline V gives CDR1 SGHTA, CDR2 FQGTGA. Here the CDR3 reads CASSWGLAGGRVGKNEQFF. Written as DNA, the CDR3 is TGTGCCAGCAGCTGGGGACTAGCGGGAGGGAGGGTGGGAAAAAATGAGCAGTTCTTC.

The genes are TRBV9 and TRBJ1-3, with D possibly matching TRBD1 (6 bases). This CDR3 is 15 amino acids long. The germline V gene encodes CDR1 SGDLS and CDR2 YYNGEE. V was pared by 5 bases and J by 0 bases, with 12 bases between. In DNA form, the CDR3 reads TGTGCCAGCAGTGTGACAGGCGTCTCTGGAAACACCATATATTTT. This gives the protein CASSVTGVSGNTIYF.

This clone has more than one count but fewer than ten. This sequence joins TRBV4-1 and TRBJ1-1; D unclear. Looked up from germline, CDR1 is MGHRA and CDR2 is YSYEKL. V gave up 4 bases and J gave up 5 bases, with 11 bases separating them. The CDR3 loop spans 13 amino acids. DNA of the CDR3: TGCGCCAGCAGCCCCCTCAGCGGGACTGAAGCTTTCTTT. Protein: CASSPLSGTEAFF.

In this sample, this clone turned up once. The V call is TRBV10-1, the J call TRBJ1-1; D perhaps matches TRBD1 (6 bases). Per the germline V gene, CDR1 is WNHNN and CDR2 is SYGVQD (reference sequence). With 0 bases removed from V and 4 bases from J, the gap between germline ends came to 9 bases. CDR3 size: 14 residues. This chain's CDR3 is CASSESKGGTEAFF. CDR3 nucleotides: TGCGCCAGCAGTGAGTCGAAAGGGGGCACTGAAGCTTTCTTT.

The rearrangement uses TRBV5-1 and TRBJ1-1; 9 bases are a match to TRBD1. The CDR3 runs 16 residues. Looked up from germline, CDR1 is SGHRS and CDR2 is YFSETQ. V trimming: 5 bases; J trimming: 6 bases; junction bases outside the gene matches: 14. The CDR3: CASRGGQGALAAEAFF. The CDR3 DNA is TGCGCCAGCAGGGGGGGACAGGGCGCTTTAGCGGCTGAAGCTTTCTTT.

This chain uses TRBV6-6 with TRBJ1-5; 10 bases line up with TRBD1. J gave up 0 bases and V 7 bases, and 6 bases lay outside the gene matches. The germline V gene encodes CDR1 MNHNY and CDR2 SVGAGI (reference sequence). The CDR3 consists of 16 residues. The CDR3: CASKDRGIDSNQPQHF. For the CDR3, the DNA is TGTGCCAGCAAGGACAGGGGGATTGATAGCAATCAGCCCCAGCATTTT.

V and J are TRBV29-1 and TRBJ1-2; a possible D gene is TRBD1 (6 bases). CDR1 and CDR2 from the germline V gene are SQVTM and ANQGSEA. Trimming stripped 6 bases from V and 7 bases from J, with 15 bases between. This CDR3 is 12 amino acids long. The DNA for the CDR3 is TGCAGCGTACAAGTCCTAGGGGGTGGCTACACCTTC. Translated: CSVQVLGGGYTF.

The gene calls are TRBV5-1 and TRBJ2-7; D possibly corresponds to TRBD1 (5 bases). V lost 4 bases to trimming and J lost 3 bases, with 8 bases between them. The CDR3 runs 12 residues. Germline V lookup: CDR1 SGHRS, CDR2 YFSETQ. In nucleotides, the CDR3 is TGCGCCAGCAGCGTTCAGGGCTACGAGCAGTACTTC. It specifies CASSVQGYEQYF.

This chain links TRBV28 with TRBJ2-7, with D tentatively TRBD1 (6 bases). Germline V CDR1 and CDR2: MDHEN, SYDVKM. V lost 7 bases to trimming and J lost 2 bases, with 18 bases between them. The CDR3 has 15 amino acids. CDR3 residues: CASTPSGEVPYEQYF. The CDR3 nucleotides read TGTGCCAGCACGCCTTCAGGGGAAGTACCCTACGAGCAGTACTTC.

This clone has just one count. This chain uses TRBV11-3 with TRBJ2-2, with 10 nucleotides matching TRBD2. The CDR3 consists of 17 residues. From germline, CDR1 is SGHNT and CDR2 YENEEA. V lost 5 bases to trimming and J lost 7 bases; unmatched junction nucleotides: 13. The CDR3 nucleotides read TGTGCCAGCAGCGGCCGTGGGCTAGCGGGAGTTGGCGGGGAGCTGTTTTTT. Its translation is CASSGRGLAGVGGELFF.

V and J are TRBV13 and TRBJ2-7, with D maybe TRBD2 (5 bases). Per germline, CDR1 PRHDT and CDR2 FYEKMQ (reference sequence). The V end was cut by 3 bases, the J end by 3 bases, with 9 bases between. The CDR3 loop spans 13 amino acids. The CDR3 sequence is CASSFPGNYEQYF. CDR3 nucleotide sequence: TGTGCCAGCAGCTTCCCCGGGAACTACGAGCAGTACTTC.

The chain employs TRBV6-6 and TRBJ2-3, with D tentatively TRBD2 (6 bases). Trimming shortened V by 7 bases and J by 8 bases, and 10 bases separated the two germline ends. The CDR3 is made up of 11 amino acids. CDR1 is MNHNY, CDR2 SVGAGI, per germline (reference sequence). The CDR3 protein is CASNLGGTQYF. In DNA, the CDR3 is TGTGCCAGCAACCTGGGGGGTACGCAGTATTTT.

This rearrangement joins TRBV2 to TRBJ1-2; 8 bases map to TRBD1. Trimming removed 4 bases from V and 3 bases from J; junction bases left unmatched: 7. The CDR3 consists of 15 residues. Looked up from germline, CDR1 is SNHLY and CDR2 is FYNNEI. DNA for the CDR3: TGTGCCAGCAGTGGTCAGGACAGGGCGGACTATGGCTACACCTTC. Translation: CASSGQDRADYGYTF. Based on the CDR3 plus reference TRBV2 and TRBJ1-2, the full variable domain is EPEVTQTPSHQVTQMGQEVILRCVPISNHLYFYWYRQILGQKVEFLVSFYNNEISEKSEIFDDQFSVERPDGSNFTLKIRSTKLEDSAMYFCASSGQDRADYGYTFGSGTRLTVV.

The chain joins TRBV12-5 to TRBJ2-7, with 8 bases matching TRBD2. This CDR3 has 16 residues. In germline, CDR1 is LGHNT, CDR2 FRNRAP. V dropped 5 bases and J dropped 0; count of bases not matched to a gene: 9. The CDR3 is CASGLRTSRDSYEQYF. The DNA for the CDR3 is TGTGCTAGTGGTCTAAGGACTAGCCGAGACTCCTACGAGCAGTACTTC.

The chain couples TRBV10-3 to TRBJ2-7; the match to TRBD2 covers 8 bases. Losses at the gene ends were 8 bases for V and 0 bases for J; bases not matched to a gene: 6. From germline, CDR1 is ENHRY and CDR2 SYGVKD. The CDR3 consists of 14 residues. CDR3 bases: TGTGCCATCTCGGGAACTAGCGGCTCCTACGAGCAGTACTTC. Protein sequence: CAISGTSGSYEQYF.